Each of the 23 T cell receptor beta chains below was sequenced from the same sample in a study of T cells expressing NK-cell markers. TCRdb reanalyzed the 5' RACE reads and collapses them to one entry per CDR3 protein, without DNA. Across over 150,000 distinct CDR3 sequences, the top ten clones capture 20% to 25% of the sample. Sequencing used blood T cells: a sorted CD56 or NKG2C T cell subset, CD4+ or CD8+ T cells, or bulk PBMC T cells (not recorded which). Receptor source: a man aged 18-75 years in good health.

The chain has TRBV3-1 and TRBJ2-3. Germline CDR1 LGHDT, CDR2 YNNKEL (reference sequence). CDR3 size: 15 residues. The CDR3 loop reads CASSQDRNILDTQYF.

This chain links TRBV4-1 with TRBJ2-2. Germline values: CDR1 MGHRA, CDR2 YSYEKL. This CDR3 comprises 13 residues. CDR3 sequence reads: CASSQDGSGELFF.

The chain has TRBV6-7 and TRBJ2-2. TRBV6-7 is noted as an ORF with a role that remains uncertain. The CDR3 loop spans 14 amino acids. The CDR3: CASYPSVGTGELFF.

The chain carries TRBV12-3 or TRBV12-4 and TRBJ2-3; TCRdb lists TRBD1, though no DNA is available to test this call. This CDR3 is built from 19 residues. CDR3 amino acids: CASSLSRRTGEGSTDTQYF.

The CDR3 sequence is CASSVGTSIYEQFF. This chain uses TRBV9 with TRBJ2-1; TCRdb returns TRBD2, unconfirmable since there is no DNA. CDR1 is SGDLS and CDR2 is YYNGEE in the germline V gene. CDR3 length equals 14 residues.

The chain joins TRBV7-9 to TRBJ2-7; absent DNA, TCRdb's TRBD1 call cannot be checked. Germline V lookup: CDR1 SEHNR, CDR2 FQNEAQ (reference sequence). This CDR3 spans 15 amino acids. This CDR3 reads CASAFFGLPPYEQYF.

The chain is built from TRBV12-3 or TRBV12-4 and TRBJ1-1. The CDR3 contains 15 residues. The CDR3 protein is CASSLLSKVNTEAFF.

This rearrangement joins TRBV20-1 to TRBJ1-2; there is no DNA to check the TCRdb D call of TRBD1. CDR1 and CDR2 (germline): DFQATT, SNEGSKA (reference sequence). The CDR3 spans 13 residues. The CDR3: CSAREGGGTGYTF.

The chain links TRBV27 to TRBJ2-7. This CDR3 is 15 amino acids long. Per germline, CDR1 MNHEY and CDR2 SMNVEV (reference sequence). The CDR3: CASSLALISLSEQYF.

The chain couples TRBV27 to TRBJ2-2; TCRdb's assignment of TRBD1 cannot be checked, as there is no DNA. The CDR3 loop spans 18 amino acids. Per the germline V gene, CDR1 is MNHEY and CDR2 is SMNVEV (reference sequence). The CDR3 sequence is CASSTNYLTGPNTGELFF.

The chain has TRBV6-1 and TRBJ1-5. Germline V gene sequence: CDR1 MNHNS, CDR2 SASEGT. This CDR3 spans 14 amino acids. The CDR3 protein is CASGEVRSNQPQHF.

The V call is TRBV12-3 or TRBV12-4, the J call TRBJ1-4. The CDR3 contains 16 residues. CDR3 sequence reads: CASSFAEDTTNEKLFF.

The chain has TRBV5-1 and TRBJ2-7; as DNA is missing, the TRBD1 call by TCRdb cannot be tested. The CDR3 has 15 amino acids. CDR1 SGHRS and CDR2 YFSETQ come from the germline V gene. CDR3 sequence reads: CASSLAPGDVREQYF.

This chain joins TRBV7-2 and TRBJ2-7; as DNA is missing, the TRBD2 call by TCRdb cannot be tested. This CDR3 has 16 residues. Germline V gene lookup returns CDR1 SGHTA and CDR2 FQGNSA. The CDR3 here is CASSGRPFKASYEQYF.

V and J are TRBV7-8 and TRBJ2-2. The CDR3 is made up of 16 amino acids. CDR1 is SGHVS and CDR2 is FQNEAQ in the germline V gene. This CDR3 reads CASSLAAELNTGELFF.

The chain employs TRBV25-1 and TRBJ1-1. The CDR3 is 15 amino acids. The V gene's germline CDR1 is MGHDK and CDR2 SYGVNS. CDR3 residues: CASSEGDGDSSEAFF.

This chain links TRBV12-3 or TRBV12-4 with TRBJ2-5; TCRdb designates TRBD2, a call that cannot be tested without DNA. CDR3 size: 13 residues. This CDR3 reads CASGGTVQETQYF.

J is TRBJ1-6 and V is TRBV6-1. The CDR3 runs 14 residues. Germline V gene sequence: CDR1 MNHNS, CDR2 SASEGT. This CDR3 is CASSVWGVGSPLHF.

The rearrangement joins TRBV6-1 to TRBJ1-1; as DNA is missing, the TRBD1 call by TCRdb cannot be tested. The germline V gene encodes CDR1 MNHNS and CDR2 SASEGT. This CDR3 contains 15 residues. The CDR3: CASSPLQGFNTEAFF.

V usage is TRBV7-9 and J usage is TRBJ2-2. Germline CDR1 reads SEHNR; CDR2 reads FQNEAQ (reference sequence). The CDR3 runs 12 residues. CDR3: CATQGYTGELFF. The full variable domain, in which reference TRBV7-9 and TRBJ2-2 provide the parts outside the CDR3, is DTGVSQNPRHKITKRGQNVTFRCDPISEHNRLYWYRQTLGQGPEFLTYFQNEAQLEKSRLLSDRFSAERPKGSFSTLEIQRTEQGDSAMYLCATQGYTGELFFGEGSRLTVL.

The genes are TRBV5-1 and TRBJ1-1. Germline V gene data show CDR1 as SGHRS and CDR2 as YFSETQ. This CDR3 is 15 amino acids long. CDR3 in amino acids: CASSLVMQTNTEAFF.

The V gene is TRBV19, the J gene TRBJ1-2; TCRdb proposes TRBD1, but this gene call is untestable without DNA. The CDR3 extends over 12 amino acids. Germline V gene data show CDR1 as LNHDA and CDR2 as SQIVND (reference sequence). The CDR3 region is CASRLGPYGYTF. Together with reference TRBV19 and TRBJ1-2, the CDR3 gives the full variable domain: DGGITQSPKYLFRKEGQNVTLSCEQNLNHDAMYWYRQDPGQGLRLIYYSQIVNDFQKGDIAEGYSVSREKKESFPLTVTSAQKNPTAFYLCASRLGPYGYTFGSGTRLTVV.

The CDR3 region is CASSTPGGYEQFF. The chain carries TRBV6-6 and TRBJ2-1; TCRdb designates TRBD1, a call that cannot be tested without DNA. In germline, CDR1 is MNHNY, CDR2 SVGAGI (reference sequence). The CDR3 totals 13 residues.